Below are 32 T cell receptor beta chains sequenced from a single sample in a study of blood T cell repertoires in COVID-19. Using immunoSEQ multiplex PCR, the repertoire was profiled, and TCRdb retains in-frame clones only, with some absent. The sample carries 130,000 to 150,000 clones, 85% to 90% recorded once. Sequenced: peripheral blood. These receptors originate from a woman aged 60-75 years with active COVID-19.

The V gene is TRBV3-1 (or the pseudogene TRBV3-2), the J gene TRBJ2-1; possibly TRBD2 for D (5 bases). V was pared by 4 bases and J by 2 bases, with 12 bases between. CDR1 and CDR2 from the germline V gene are LGHDT and YNNKEL (reference sequence). The CDR3 is 15 amino acids. Here the CDR3 reads CASSRNSVPYNEQFF. The CDR3 region has the DNA TGTGCCAGCAGCCGAAATAGCGTCCCCTACAATGAGCAGTTCTTC.

The gene calls are TRBV10-3 and TRBJ1-1; the match to TRBD1 covers 12 bases. Germline CDR1 and CDR2: ENHRY and SYGVKD. There are 18 residues in the CDR3. Trimming at V came to 6 bases and at J to 3 bases, leaving 14 bases not matched to a gene. CDR3 DNA: TGTGCCATCAGGACGTTGGGAGGGACAGGGGGCGCGGACACTGAAGCTTTCTTT. It codes for CAIRTLGGTGGADTEAFF.

V gene TRBV11-2 combines with J gene TRBJ2-7; possible D gene TRBD2, 5 bases. The V and J ends lost 5 bases and 4 bases respectively, with 9 bases between them. This CDR3 has 12 residues. Germline loops: CDR1 SGHAT, CDR2 FQNNGV. This CDR3 reads CASSPGLYEQYF. CDR3 nucleotides: TGTGCCAGCAGCCCCGGACTTTACGAGCAGTACTTC.

This clone has a single count. The chain recombines TRBV4-3 with TRBJ1-1; 9 positions agree with TRBD1. J lost 3 bases, V lost 2 bases, and 1 base had no gene match. Germline assignment: CDR1 LGHNA and CDR2 YSLEER. This CDR3 is 14 amino acids long. CDR3 sequence: CASSQRTGDTEAFF. For the CDR3, the DNA is TGCGCCAGCAGCCAACGGACAGGGGACACTGAAGCTTTCTTT.

The V call is TRBV5-8, the J call TRBJ1-5, with 8 bases identical to TRBD1. V shed 4 bases, J shed 0 bases, and the junction held 9 bases outside the gene matches. This CDR3 is built from 17 residues. CDR1 and CDR2 from the germline V gene are SGHTS and YDEGEE. As DNA, the CDR3 is TGTGCCAGCAGCCAGGGACAGGTCATGTATAGCAATCAGCCCCAGCATTTT. It yields the protein CASSQGQVMYSNQPQHF.

This rearrangement joins TRBV10-3 to TRBJ1-1; 9 bases line up with TRBD1. The length of the CDR3 is 16 residues. The V and J ends lost 4 bases and 6 bases, in that order; junction bases with no gene match: 12. In germline, CDR1 is ENHRY, CDR2 SYGVKD. Here the CDR3 DNA reads TGTGCCATCAGTGCCTCCTGGACAGGGGAAGGGGCTGAAGCTTTCTTT. Residues: CAISASWTGEGAEAFF.

The rearrangement links TRBV4-3 to TRBJ1-6; TRBD1 might be the D (5 bases). Per germline, CDR1 LGHNA and CDR2 YSLEER. V was pared by 0 bases and J by 10 bases, with 13 bases between. CDR3 length: 15 amino acids. This CDR3 is CASSQEVGASSPLHF. The CDR3 region has the DNA TGCGCCAGCAGCCAAGAGGTAGGGGCATCATCACCCCTCCACTTT.

This clone was seen only a few times. The chain employs TRBV10-1 and TRBJ1-4; tentative D call: TRBD1 (5 bases). With 0 bases removed from V and 0 bases from J, the gap between germline ends came to 8 bases. This CDR3 is 16 amino acids long. Germline CDR1 and CDR2: WNHNN and SYGVQD (reference sequence). The CDR3: CASSESDTPTNEKLFF. The DNA for the CDR3 is TGCGCCAGCAGTGAGTCGGACACCCCAACTAATGAAAAACTGTTTTTT.

V and J are TRBV7-9 and TRBJ2-1, with D possibly TRBD2 on 6 matching bases. V was pared by 5 bases and J by 8 bases, with 13 bases between. In germline, CDR1 is SEHNR, CDR2 FQNEAQ (reference sequence). This CDR3 is 13 amino acids long. CDR3 DNA sequence: TGTGCCAGCAGCCCTGCGGGGCAGCATGAGCAGTTCTTC. Protein: CASSPAGQHEQFF.

This chain links TRBV28 with TRBJ2-1; D unresolved. The CDR3 sequence is 13 residues long. Looked up from germline, CDR1 is MDHEN and CDR2 is SYDVKM. Trimming left V 2 bases short and J 7 bases short, with 9 bases between. The CDR3 DNA follows: TGTGCCAGCAGTTTAGGCTGGCGGAATGAGCAGTTCTTC. This encodes CASSLGWRNEQFF. Based on the CDR3 plus reference TRBV28 and TRBJ2-1, the full variable domain is DVKVTQSSRYLVKRTGEKVFLECVQDMDHENMFWYRQDPGLGLRLIYFSYDVKMKEKGDIPEGYSVSREKKERFSLILESASTNQTSMYLCASSLGWRNEQFFGPGTRLTVL.

The chain employs TRBV6-5 and TRBJ2-7; 8 bases match TRBD1. V shed 11 bases and J 0 bases; nucleotides not matched to a gene: 6. Per the germline V gene, CDR1 is MNHEY and CDR2 is SVGAGI. CDR3 length: 13 residues. In DNA, the CDR3 is TGTGCCGGCAACACAGGGGGCTCCTACGAGCAGTACTTC. Its translation is CAGNTGGSYEQYF.

V is TRBV5-6 and J is TRBJ1-4; 8 bases agree with TRBD1. The V and J ends lost 4 bases and 7 bases, in that order; junction bases with no gene match: 6. The CDR3 has 14 residues. In germline, CDR1 is SGHDT, CDR2 YYEEEE. The CDR3 region is CASSGRGRGEKLFF. The CDR3 DNA is TGTGCCAGCAGCGGCAGGGGGCGGGGTGAAAAACTGTTTTTT. The full variable domain, with the rest looked up from reference TRBV5-6 and TRBJ1-4, is DAGVTQSPTHLIKTRGQQVTLRCSPKSGHDTVSWYQQALGQGPQFIFQYYEEEERQRGNFPDRFSGHQFPNYSSELNVNALLLGDSALYLCASSGRGRGEKLFFGSGTQLSVL.

The rearrangement uses TRBV7-9 and TRBJ2-7, with 8 bases identical to TRBD2. CDR3 length: 16 residues. J lost 0 bases, V lost 6 bases, and 10 bases had no gene match. Germline values: CDR1 SEHNR, CDR2 FQNEAQ (reference sequence). CDR3 in amino acids: CASRRTTGTSSYEQYF. For the CDR3, the DNA is TGTGCCAGCAGACGTACTACCGGGACTAGCTCCTACGAGCAGTACTTC.

The chain uses TRBV3-1 (or the pseudogene TRBV3-2) and TRBJ1-4; D is unresolved. The V gene lost 1 base and the J gene lost 4 bases, with 7 bases spanning the gap. This CDR3 contains 14 residues. Germline V gene sequence: CDR1 LGHDT, CDR2 YNNKEL (reference sequence). The CDR3 region is CASSQGGGNEKLFF. The CDR3 DNA is TGTGCCAGCAGCCAAGGGGGAGGTAATGAAAAACTGTTTTTT.

A word on this clone: One end of the junction does not line up with germline, which may come from a read error. This chain uses TRBV28 with TRBJ1-1; a weak D match, TRBD1 (5 bases). This CDR3 comprises 15 residues. CDR1 and CDR2 from the germline V gene are MDHEN and SYDVKM. The CDR3 coding sequence is TGTGCCGGCAGAGGGGCGCAGGCCCCACCCACTGAAGCTTTCTTT. It yields the protein CAGRGAQAPPTEAFF.

The chain employs TRBV11-3 and TRBJ2-6; tentative D call: TRBD1 (5 bases). V was cut by 5 bases and J by 0 bases, with 14 bases left in between. Per germline, CDR1 SGHNT and CDR2 YENEEA. The CDR3 extends over 17 amino acids. The DNA for the CDR3 is TGTGCCAGCAGCCCAGGCGCAGGGAACTCTGGGGCCAACGTCCTGACTTTC. It specifies CASSPGAGNSGANVLTF.

The chain is built from TRBV27 and TRBJ2-1; 7 nucleotides line up with TRBD2. The germline V gene encodes CDR1 MNHEY and CDR2 SMNVEV (reference sequence). The V segment lost 7 bases and the J segment 2 bases; nucleotides outside the gene matches: 2. CDR3 length: 13 residues. CDR3 nucleotides: TGTGCCAGCATGACTAGCCCCTACAATGAGCAGTTCTTC. This codes for CASMTSPYNEQFF.

The rearrangement joins TRBV7-9 to TRBJ2-7; TRBD2 matches at 7 bases. V dropped 1 base and J dropped 3; count of bases not matched to a gene: 15. In germline, CDR1 is SEHNR, CDR2 FQNEAQ (reference sequence). The CDR3 spans 18 residues. The DNA of the CDR3 is TGTGCCAGCAGCTTAGTTTCCGGATACGGACTAGGGGTCTACGAGCAGTACTTC. Amino acids: CASSLVSGYGLGVYEQYF.

The chain links TRBV2 to TRBJ1-5; 8 bases are a match to TRBD1. CDR3 length: 15 amino acids. Germline CDR1 SNHLY, CDR2 FYNNEI. V shed 6 bases and J 6 bases; nucleotides not matched to a gene: 10. CDR3 sequence: CASSGTGGFGQPQHF. In DNA, the CDR3 is TGTGCCAGCAGCGGGACAGGAGGGTTTGGTCAGCCCCAGCATTTT.

This chain joins TRBV24-1 and TRBJ2-1; D is possibly TRBD2 (5 bases). Between the trimmed V and J ends, which lost 6 bases and 7 bases, there was a span of 12 bases. CDR3 length: 13 amino acids. Germline V gene sequence: CDR1 KGHDR, CDR2 SFDVKD. CDR3 DNA: TGTGCCACCAGTTCTCGGCGGGCGAATGAGCAGTTCTTC. Protein: CATSSRRANEQFF.

This clone was recorded once. The chain is built from TRBV19 and TRBJ1-6; TRBD1 matches at 8 bases. V lost 3 bases to trimming and J lost 7 bases; unmatched junction nucleotides: 8. The CDR3 sequence is 16 residues long. Germline-derived CDR1 and CDR2 are LNHDA and SQIVND (reference sequence). CDR3 DNA sequence: TGTGCCAGTAGTATCCTGTCCGGACAGGGAAATTCACCCCTCCACTTT. Residues: CASSILSGQGNSPLHF.

This chain joins TRBV11-2 and TRBJ2-3, with D tentatively TRBD2 (5 bases). V was shortened by 4 bases and J by 2 bases, with 13 bases between the two germline ends. The germline V gene encodes CDR1 SGHAT and CDR2 FQNNGV. The CDR3 consists of 15 residues. CDR3 DNA sequence: TGTGCCAGCAGCTCTCCGGGATCCTACACAGATACGCAGTATTTT. This sequence encodes CASSSPGSYTDTQYF.

The genes are TRBV4-1 and TRBJ1-4; TRBD1 matches 11 bases. The CDR3 is 17 amino acids. The germline V gene encodes CDR1 MGHRA and CDR2 YSYEKL. After removal of 6 bases from V and 4 bases from J, the junction contained 10 bases not matched to a gene. The CDR3 loop is CASRSPGQGVLNEKLFF. As DNA, the CDR3 is TGCGCCAGCAGGTCACCGGGACAGGGGGTCCTTAATGAAAAACTGTTTTTT.

The rearrangement uses TRBV28 and TRBJ2-1, with no clear D. This CDR3 is 8 amino acids long. Germline CDR1 and CDR2: MDHEN and SYDVKM. As DNA, the CDR3 is TGTACGGACAATGAGCAGTTCTTC. This gives the protein CTDNEQFF. The entire variable domain, with the rest obtained from reference TRBV28 and TRBJ2-1, is as follows: DVKVTQSSRYLVKRTGEKVFLECVQDMDHENMFWYRQDPGLGLRLIYFSYDVKMKEKGDIPEGYSVSREKKERFSLILESASTNQTSMYLCTDNEQFFGPGTRLTVL.

V gene TRBV5-1 combines with J gene TRBJ2-1; TRBD1 aligns across 8 bases. CDR1 is SGHRS, CDR2 YFSETQ, per germline. The CDR3 spans 16 residues. The ends lost 0 bases at V and 6 bases at J; junction bases unmatched: 8. CDR3 loop: CASSLVSQGVGNEQFF. The DNA of the CDR3 is TGCGCCAGCAGCTTGGTATCACAGGGGGTGGGCAATGAGCAGTTCTTC.

J is TRBJ1-5 and V is TRBV24-1, with D possibly TRBD1 on 6 matching bases. The CDR3 covers 15 residues. V lost 5 bases, J lost 3 bases, and 13 bases lay in between. Germline values: CDR1 KGHDR, CDR2 SFDVKD. This CDR3 reads CATSGGLGINQPQHF. CDR3 DNA sequence: TGTGCCACCAGTGGGGGGCTGGGTATCAATCAGCCCCAGCATTTT.

This clone was seen a single time. V and J are TRBV5-6 and TRBJ2-7; D perhaps matches TRBD2 (5 bases). V lost 5 bases and J 2 bases, leaving 14 bases between the germline ends. This CDR3 is 14 amino acids long. CDR1 SGHDT and CDR2 YYEEEE come from the germline V gene. CDR3 nucleotides: TGTGCCAGCAGTCTCCTCCTAGCTCCCTACGAGCAGTACTTC. As protein: CASSLLLAPYEQYF.

In this sample, this clone turned up a few times. The chain links TRBV18 to TRBJ1-6; TRBD1 matches at 8 bases. V dropped 6 bases and J dropped 6; count of bases not matched to a gene: 7. The CDR3 contains 15 residues. Germline CDR1 reads KGHSH; CDR2 reads LQKENI. The CDR3 sequence: CASSPGQGVNSPLHF. In DNA form, the CDR3 reads TGTGCCAGCTCCCCAGGACAGGGCGTTAATTCACCCCTCCACTTT.

CDR3 in DNA: TGTGCCATCAGTGATGGAGGGCAGAGGGGCTACACCTTC. Translated, it gives CAISDGGQRGYTF. The chain is built from TRBV10-3 and TRBJ1-2; no reliable D call. Looked up from germline, CDR1 is ENHRY and CDR2 is SYGVKD. The CDR3 is 13 amino acids. V lost 3 bases, J lost 8 bases, and 13 bases lay in between.

The CDR3 spells CASSFTGGEQYF. The CDR3 nucleotides are TGTGCCAGCTCGTTTACAGGGGGCGAGCAGTACTTC. This chain joins TRBV18 and TRBJ2-7, with TRBD1 matching 8 bases. The CDR3 has 12 amino acids. J lost 6 bases, V lost 6 bases, and 4 bases had no gene match. Germline assignment: CDR1 KGHSH and CDR2 LQKENI.

V gene TRBV6-5 combines with J gene TRBJ1-1; D uncertain. CDR3 length: 12 amino acids. The V and J ends lost 4 bases and 8 bases respectively, with 11 bases between them. Per germline, CDR1 MNHEY and CDR2 SVGAGI. The CDR3 nucleotides are TGTGCCAGCAGTTTACGCGGGCGCGAAGCTTTCTTT. Translating gives CASSLRGREAFF.

This rearrangement joins TRBV5-4 to TRBJ1-4, with 12 bases matching TRBD1. The CDR3 contains 16 residues. Germline V gene sequence: CDR1 SGHNT, CDR2 YYREEE (reference sequence). J was trimmed by 7 bases and V by 0 bases; bases with no gene match: 4. The CDR3 sequence is CASSLGDRGPSEKLFF. The CDR3, as DNA: TGTGCCAGCAGCTTGGGGGACAGGGGGCCTTCTGAAAAACTGTTTTTT.